Listed below are T cell receptor beta chains from one sample, sequenced in a study of regulatory T cells in long-lasting Graves disease. In TCRdb, the multiplex PCR reads were re-called with MiXCR into one record per CDR3 protein. The sample lists over 300,000 distinct CDR3 sequences, around 16% seen once, with about 20% in the top ten. The material sequenced was peripheral blood mononuclear cells (PBMCs), taken at new diagnosis, from a patient treated with antithyroid drugs. Receptors originate from a female donor with Graves disease. Both conserved end residues are part of each CDR3. The D gene is left open where the match is weak. The size of a clone is reported for some rows only, either as once, few or many, or as a class for expanded clones.

TRBJ2-3 | TRBV3-1 | many | NA | CASSQDWGPGPDTQYF | TGTGCCAGCAGCCAAGATTGGGGCCCGGGGCCAGATACGCAGTATTTT
TRBJ2-1 | TRBV6-2/TRBV6-3 | many | NA | CASSELSRGFYNEQFF | TGTGCCAGCAGTGAATTGTCAAGGGGGTTCTACAATGAGCAGTTCTTC
TRBJ2-1 | TRBV29-1 | many | NA | CSVKSTVTYNEQFF | TGCAGCGTCAAAAGCACAGTAACCTACAATGAGCAGTTCTTC
TRBJ2-1 | TRBV5-1 | NA | NA | CASSGTGYNEQFF | TGCGCCAGCAGCGGAACAGGCTACAATGAGCAGTTCTTC
TRBJ1-2 | TRBV30 | many | NA | CAWNLGRTYGYTF | TGTGCCTGGAACCTTGGGCGGACCTATGGCTACACCTTC
TRBJ1-1 | TRBV7-9 | NA | NA | CASSSRRNTEAFF | TGTGCCAGCAGCTCCAGGCGGAACACTGAAGCTTTCTTT
TRBJ1-2 | TRBV16 | many | NA | CASSQTAGKSNYGYTF | TGTGCCAGCAGCCAGACCGCGGGGAAATCCAACTATGGCTACACCTTC
TRBJ1-1 | TRBV7-3 | NA | NA | CASSLVGEKGAEAFF | TGTGCCAGCAGCTTAGTTGGGGAGAAGGGCGCTGAAGCTTTCTTT
TRBJ1-5 | TRBV2 | many | NA | CASSERALGNQPQHF | TGTGCCAGCAGTGAAAGGGCCTTAGGGAATCAGCCCCAGCATTTT
TRBJ1-3 | TRBV14 | many | NA | CASSPDSHSGNTIYF | TGTGCCAGCAGCCCGGACAGCCACTCTGGAAACACCATATATTTT
TRBJ2-7 | TRBV10-3 | many | TRBD2 | CAISVAGAGEHEQYF | TGTGCCATCAGTGTGGCGGGAGCGGGAGAACACGAGCAGTACTTC
TRBJ2-3 | TRBV2 | many | TRBD1 | CASSAEQGRTDTQYF | TGTGCCAGCAGTGCAGAACAGGGGCGAACAGATACGCAGTATTTT
TRBJ1-6 | TRBV28 | few | NA | CASSPMGPYYNSPLHF | TGTGCCAGCAGTCCTATGGGACCTTACTATAATTCACCCCTCCACTTT
TRBJ2-7 | TRBV4-1 | many | NA | CASSVRNEQYF | TGCGCCAGCAGCGTACGAAACGAGCAGTACTTC
TRBJ2-7 | TRBV20-1 | NA | TRBD2 | CSADNSGGADYEQYF | TGCAGTGCTGATAATAGCGGGGGGGCCGACTACGAGCAGTACTTC
TRBJ1-5 | TRBV20-1 | many | TRBD1 | CSARGDREFGQPQHF | TGCAGTGCTAGAGGGGACAGGGAGTTCGGTCAGCCCCAGCATTTT
TRBJ2-3 | TRBV25-1 | many | TRBD2 | CASSDLVGAGGTDTQYF | TGTGCCAGCAGCGACTTGGTGGGAGCGGGGGGCACAGATACGCAGTATTTT
TRBJ2-7 | TRBV30 | many | NA | CAWGTGVAGEQYF | TGTGCCTGGGGCACAGGGGTAGCGGGCGAGCAGTACTTC
TRBJ1-2 | TRBV10-3 | few | NA | CAMKSEENYGYTF | TGTGCCATGAAGTCAGAGGAGAACTATGGCTACACCTTC
TRBJ2-7 | TRBV9 | many | NA | CASSVSGVNEQYF | TGTGCCAGCAGCGTGTCAGGGGTCAACGAGCAGTACTTC
TRBJ1-1 | TRBV5-6 | NA | NA | CASNEVGGRGDTEAFF | TGTGCCAGCAACGAAGTTGGGGGGAGAGGCGACACTGAAGCTTTCTTT
TRBJ1-1 | TRBV10-3 | many | NA | CAISESPGRLNTEAFF | TGTGCCATCAGTGAGTCCCCGGGACGGTTGAACACTGAAGCTTTCTTT
TRBJ1-5 | TRBV5-8 | many | TRBD1 | CASSAGQAEVQPQHF | TGTGCCAGCAGCGCGGGACAGGCAGAAGTTCAGCCCCAGCATTTT
TRBJ1-1 | TRBV2 | many | TRBD1 | CAIPGQGVRMVGMNTEAFF | TGTGCCATCCCTGGACAGGGGGTTAGGATGGTTGGGATGAACACTGAAGCTTTCTTT
TRBJ1-1 | TRBV5-1 | many | NA | CASSPQSQRTEAFF | TGCGCCAGCAGTCCCCAGAGTCAACGCACTGAAGCTTTCTTT
TRBJ2-1 | TRBV27 | many | TRBD2 | CASSPTSGGNVNEQFF | TGTGCCAGCAGTCCCACTAGCGGGGGAAACGTTAATGAGCAGTTCTTC
TRBJ2-1 | TRBV2 | many | NA | CASSEFNGVNEQFF | TGTGCCAGCAGTGAATTTAACGGGGTGAACGAGCAGTTCTTC
TRBJ2-2 | TRBV3-1 | many | NA | CASSQPRQITGELFF | TGTGCCAGCAGCCAGCCGAGACAGATAACCGGGGAGCTGTTTTTT
TRBJ1-4 | TRBV11-2 | many | TRBD1 | CASSPTLDRVNEKLFF | TGTGCCAGCAGCCCTACCCTTGACAGGGTTAATGAAAAACTGTTTTTT
TRBJ2-7 | TRBV4-3 | few | TRBD2 | CASSQGTRGLAGSYEQYF | TGCGCCAGCAGCCAAGGCACGAGAGGACTAGCGGGATCCTACGAGCAGTACTTC
TRBJ1-2 | TRBV27 | many | NA | CASSSLGRNSNNYGYTF | TGTGCCAGCAGTTCCCTTGGACGGAACAGTAATAACTATGGCTACACCTTC
TRBJ1-2 | TRBV28 | many | NA | CASSFDRNYGYTF | TGTGCCAGCAGTTTCGACAGGAACTATGGCTACACCTTC
TRBJ2-4 | TRBV3-1 | few | NA | CASSQKIGLTGYIQYF | TGTGCCAGCAGCCAAAAAATCGGTCTGACTGGGTACATTCAGTACTTC
TRBJ1-4 | TRBV28 | few | NA | CASTSGTGHRF | TGTGCCAGCACCTCCGGGACCGGACACCGTTTT
TRBJ1-2 | TRBV5-1 | many | NA | CASSLDGDYGYTF | TGCGCCAGCAGCTTGGACGGGGACTATGGCTACACCTTC
TRBJ2-1 | TRBV27 | NA | TRBD1 | CASSSLGQGRHNEQFF | TGTGCCAGCAGTTCTTTGGGACAGGGGAGGCATAATGAGCAGTTCTTC
TRBJ2-5 | TRBV9 | NA | TRBD2 | CASSPASGSAGTQYF | TGTGCCAGCAGCCCAGCTAGCGGGTCGGCAGGGACCCAGTACTTC
TRBJ2-1 | TRBV7-9 | many | TRBD2 | CASSLSMGLAGTREFF | TGTGCCAGCAGCTTATCGATGGGACTAGCGGGAACCCGGGAGTTCTTC
TRBJ1-2 | TRBV7-9 | many | TRBD1 | CASSPRGQAGVDGYTF | TGTGCCAGCAGCCCCAGGGGACAGGCAGGGGTCGATGGCTACACCTTC
TRBJ2-1 | TRBV13 | NA | NA | CASSFGATYNEQFF | TGTGCCAGCAGCTTCGGGGCTACTTACAATGAGCAGTTCTTC